This note documents a single T cell receptor beta chain sequence. The antigen remains unidentified. MiXCR, run by TCRdb on the RT-PCR reads, gives a single entry per CDR3 protein. Altogether hundreds of thousands of distinct CDR3 sequences are present, 10% to 15% being singletons, with the ten largest covering about 10%. This record belongs to a study of response to subunit inactivated influenza vaccine. Study results and limitations: Researchers suggested that each seasonal influenza vaccination recruits few new T cells.

Germline V gene sequence: CDR1 SGHTA, CDR2 FQGNSA. Trimming removed 2 bases from V and 4 bases from J, with 12 bases in between. The CDR3 is 15 amino acids. The chain has TRBV7-2 and TRBJ2-1; D is possibly TRBD1 (6 bases). The sequence was collected from a man between 50 and 59 years old who received an inactivated influenza vaccine. The sequencing used PBMCs from blood, collected on the day of vaccination. The CDR3 loop is CASSLQGSLYNEQFF. Written as DNA, the CDR3 is TGTGCCAGCAGCTTACAGGGGTCCCTATACAATGAGCAGTTCTTC.